These 24 T cell receptor beta chains originate from one sample sequenced in a study of graft-versus-host responses after intestinal transplantation. The protocol was immunoSEQ multiplex PCR, while the TCRdb copy is restricted to in-frame clones and leaves out a portion. The data contain about 93,000 clones, 90% to 95% of them singletons. Their target antigens are unknown. The specimen comprised unstimulated CD8+ T cells sorted from spleen or lymph node cells, sampled before intestinal transplant. These receptors were obtained from a human donor who received an intestinal transplant.

The V and J genes are TRBV27 and TRBJ2-3; 8 bases match TRBD2. Germline CDR1 is MNHEY and CDR2 is SMNVEV (reference sequence). J was trimmed by 4 bases and V by 4 bases; bases with no gene match: 7. This CDR3 region has 15 residues. The CDR3 DNA is TGTGCCAGCAGTTCCCAGCGGGAGTCAGCAGATACGCAGTATTTT. Its protein is CASSSQRESADTQYF.

This chain uses TRBV27 with TRBJ2-2; perhaps TRBD1 as D (5 bases). Germline V lookup: CDR1 MNHEY, CDR2 SMNVEV (reference sequence). Trimming cost V 7 bases and J 6 bases, with 9 bases left between them. CDR3 size: 12 residues. The DNA of the CDR3 is TGTGCCAGCAATACAGGAGCCGGGGAGCTGTTTTTT. This encodes CASNTGAGELFF.

This clone was observed a single time. This chain links TRBV6-4 with TRBJ2-1; 9 nucleotides align to TRBD2. The CDR3 extends over 15 amino acids. With V trimmed by 3 bases and J by 5 bases, 5 bases remained unmatched. Germline lookup yields CDR1 MRHNA and CDR2 SNTAGT. In nucleotides, the CDR3 is TGTGCCAGCAGTGAGACTAGCGGAGATCACAATGAGCAGTTCTTC. It codes for CASSETSGDHNEQFF.

The gene calls are TRBV12-5 and TRBJ2-7; 12 positions agree with TRBD1. CDR1 is LGHNT and CDR2 is FRNRAP in the germline V gene. The V segment lost 5 bases and the J segment 3 bases; nucleotides outside the gene matches: 14. The CDR3 is 18 residues long. The CDR3 loop reads CASGETRDRGRWGYEQYF. DNA of the CDR3: TGTGCTAGTGGTGAAACTAGGGACAGGGGGCGGTGGGGCTACGAGCAGTACTTC.

This sequence joins TRBV11-2 and TRBJ2-7; 8 bases map to TRBD2. The CDR3 contains 15 residues. In germline, CDR1 is SGHAT, CDR2 FQNNGV. Trimming at V came to 5 bases and at J to 5 bases, leaving 11 bases not matched to a gene. The CDR3 DNA reads TGTGCCAGCAGCGCCATGGGACTAGAATTCGACGAGCAGTACTTC. Translated: CASSAMGLEFDEQYF.

The V call is TRBV7-9, the J call TRBJ2-1, with 9 bases lining up with TRBD2. Germline-derived CDR1 and CDR2 are SEHNR and FQNEAQ (reference sequence). The CDR3 has 16 residues. The V gene end was trimmed by 2 bases and the J gene end by 9 bases; junction bases not matched to a gene: 11. This CDR3 reads CASSLPIGLANTEQFF. CDR3 coding DNA: TGTGCCAGCAGCTTACCGATCGGACTAGCGAATACTGAGCAGTTCTTC.

The V call is TRBV27, the J call TRBJ2-6; D gene unclear. Germline V gene data show CDR1 as MNHEY and CDR2 as SMNVEV (reference sequence). V lost 6 bases to trimming and J lost 0 bases, with 6 bases between them. The CDR3 runs 14 residues. DNA for the CDR3: TGTGCCAGCAGCTGGAGCTCTGGGGCCAACGTCCTGACTTTC. It is translated as CASSWSSGANVLTF.

This rearrangement joins TRBV11-2 to TRBJ2-7, with D maybe TRBD2 (6 bases). The CDR3 is made up of 11 amino acids. Germline V gives CDR1 SGHAT, CDR2 FQNNGV. Deletions cut 5 bases from V and 7 bases from J, with 9 bases between. CDR3 residues: CASSGGSEQYF. CDR3 sequence (DNA): TGTGCCAGCAGCGGGGGGTCTGAGCAGTACTTC.

The chain recombines TRBV10-2 with TRBJ2-7; 7 nucleotides match TRBD2. Germline-derived CDR1 and CDR2 are WSHSY and SAAADI. The CDR3 runs 15 residues. J gave up 5 bases and V 4 bases, and 11 bases lay outside the gene matches. CDR3 region: CASSVGGRSLDEQYF. CDR3 DNA: TGCGCCAGCAGTGTTGGCGGGAGAAGTTTAGACGAGCAGTACTTC.

This clone was picked up a small number of times. V is TRBV19 and J is TRBJ2-7; maybe TRBD2 (6 bases). CDR1 LNHDA and CDR2 SQIVND come from the germline V gene (reference sequence). The CDR3 is 13 amino acids. V was shortened by 5 bases and J by 2 bases, with 10 bases between the two germline ends. The CDR3 spells CASSEEGTYEQYF. The CDR3 DNA follows: TGTGCCAGTAGTGAGGAGGGAACCTACGAGCAGTACTTC.

In this sample, this clone turned up once. The chain links TRBV6-1 to TRBJ2-1; TRBD2 matches 8 bases. V lost 0 bases to trimming and J lost 4 bases; unmatched junction nucleotides: 5. The CDR3 is 16 amino acids. Germline CDR1 and CDR2: MNHNS and SASEGT. CDR3 nucleotide sequence: TGTGCCAGCAGTGAAGCCGAGACTAGCGTTTACAATGAGCAGTTCTTC. Protein product: CASSEAETSVYNEQFF.

The V call is TRBV11-2, the J call TRBJ1-4; 8 nucleotides agree with TRBD1. This CDR3 has 15 amino acids. V lost 3 bases, J lost 8 bases, and 8 bases stayed unmatched. Germline V gene lookup returns CDR1 SGHAT and CDR2 FQNNGV. The CDR3, as DNA: TGTGCCAGCAGCTTGTGGGGCAGGGGGCGGGAAAAACTGTTTTTT. Translated, it gives CASSLWGRGREKLFF.

This sequence joins TRBV7-9 and TRBJ2-1, with 9 bases aligning to TRBD2. Trimming cost V 4 bases and J 4 bases; bases outside gene matches: 14. The CDR3 extends over 18 amino acids. Germline V gene data show CDR1 as SEHNR and CDR2 as FQNEAQ (reference sequence). DNA of the CDR3: TGTGCCAGCAGCTCCTGGACTAGCGTCGCAGGGGGGTACAATGAGCAGTTCTTC. Translated: CASSSWTSVAGGYNEQFF.

The chain links TRBV27 to TRBJ2-7; a weak D match, TRBD1 (6 bases). The V end lost 5 bases, the J end lost 3 bases, and 17 bases lay between the germline ends. Germline V gives CDR1 MNHEY, CDR2 SMNVEV (reference sequence). The CDR3 loop spans 15 amino acids. The DNA of the CDR3 is TGTGCCAGCAGTACCGAACAGGGCCTGCTCTACGAGCAGTACTTC. It yields the protein CASSTEQGLLYEQYF.

In nucleotides, the CDR3 is TGCAGCGTTGAACCCAGCGGGGGGAACTACGAGCAGTACTTC. Encoded protein: CSVEPSGGNYEQYF. The V and J genes are TRBV29-1 and TRBJ2-5, with 9 positions matching TRBD2. Judging by the DNA end, TRBJ2-7 fits better; the J call may be wrong. The germline CDR1 and CDR2 sequences are SQVTM and ANQGSEA. This CDR3 spans 14 amino acids.

This sequence joins TRBV4-3 and TRBJ2-7; D is uncertain. The CDR3 spans 13 residues. The V gene lost 0 bases and the J gene lost 3 bases, with 6 bases spanning the gap. Germline CDR1 is LGHNA and CDR2 is YSLEER. The CDR3, as DNA: TGCGCCAGCAGCCAAGATGTATACTACGAGCAGTACTTC. This encodes CASSQDVYYEQYF.

The J gene is TRBJ2-1, the V gene TRBV5-6; the match to TRBD1 covers 8 bases. V dropped 4 bases and J dropped 7; count of bases not matched to a gene: 16. Per the germline V gene, CDR1 is SGHDT and CDR2 is YYEEEE. This CDR3 is 17 amino acids long. This chain's CDR3 is CASSPRGVMWDRNEQFF. The CDR3 region has the DNA TGTGCCAGCAGCCCTCGAGGCGTGATGTGGGACAGGAATGAGCAGTTCTTC. Variable domain in full (rest from reference TRBV5-6 and TRBJ2-1): DAGVTQSPTHLIKTRGQQVTLRCSPKSGHDTVSWYQQALGQGPQFIFQYYEEEERQRGNFPDRFSGHQFPNYSSELNVNALLLGDSALYLCASSPRGVMWDRNEQFFGPGTRLTVL.

The J gene is TRBJ2-1, the V gene TRBV7-9, with 7 bases that match TRBD2. The trim removed 8 bases at V and 4 bases at J, leaving 14 bases unmatched. Germline CDR1 SEHNR, CDR2 FQNEAQ (reference sequence). The CDR3 runs 16 residues. The CDR3 DNA sequence: TGTGCCAGCCGGGGCCAACTAGCGTTGCCTTACAATGAGCAGTTCTTC. This gives the protein CASRGQLALPYNEQFF. The full variable domain, completed using reference TRBV7-9 and TRBJ2-1, is DTGVSQNPRHKITKRGQNVTFRCDPISEHNRLYWYRQTLGQGPEFLTYFQNEAQLEKSRLLSDRFSAERPKGSFSTLEIQRTEQGDSAMYLCASRGQLALPYNEQFFGPGTRLTVL.

V gene TRBV7-7 combines with J gene TRBJ1-5; D is ambiguous. Trimming shortened V by 5 bases and J by 0 bases, and 14 bases separated the two germline ends. The CDR3 extends over 16 amino acids. Looked up from germline, CDR1 is SSHAT and CDR2 is FNYEAQ (reference sequence). CDR3 loop: CASSPTREYSNQPQHF. Here the CDR3 DNA reads TGTGCCAGCAGCCCTACTCGGGAGTATAGCAATCAGCCCCAGCATTTT.

The genes are TRBV27 and TRBJ2-5; D is unresolved. With 2 bases removed from V and 3 bases from J, the gap between germline ends came to 10 bases. The V gene's germline CDR1 is MNHEY and CDR2 SMNVEV (reference sequence). The CDR3 totals 14 residues. The CDR3 DNA sequence: TGTGCCAGCAGTTTAATTTCCTCTAAAGAGACCCAGTACTTC. Translation gives CASSLISSKETQYF.

V gene TRBV11-2 combines with J gene TRBJ1-5; D may be TRBD1 (5 bases). With 1 base removed from V and 7 bases from J, the gap between germline ends came to 14 bases. This CDR3 contains 15 residues. Germline CDR1 and CDR2: SGHAT and FQNNGV. CDR3 sequence reads: CASSLVPGHEQPQHF. The CDR3 DNA reads as TGTGCCAGCAGCTTAGTTCCAGGGCACGAGCAGCCCCAGCATTTT.

This sequence joins TRBV6-5 and TRBJ2-3, with D perhaps matching TRBD2 (6 bases). The germline gives CDR1 MNHEY, CDR2 SVGAGI. The CDR3 length is 14 residues. The germline V and J ends were trimmed by 0 bases and 3 bases, with 7 bases remaining between them. CDR3 DNA: TGTGCCAGCAGTTACTCGGGGGGTACAGATACGCAGTATTTT. This codes for CASSYSGGTDTQYF.

The rearrangement joins TRBV15 to TRBJ1-1; maybe TRBD1 (6 bases). Per germline, CDR1 LNHNV and CDR2 YYDKDF (reference sequence). Between the trimmed V and J ends, which lost 4 bases and 4 bases, there was a span of 19 bases. This CDR3 is 16 amino acids long. The CDR3: CATSTAGLRGGTEAFF. The CDR3, as DNA: TGTGCCACCAGCACTGCCGGGCTACGAGGGGGCACTGAAGCTTTCTTT.

The V call is TRBV11-2, the J call TRBJ2-7; D ambiguous. The CDR3 runs to 14 residues. Germline V gene lookup returns CDR1 SGHAT and CDR2 FQNNGV. V lost 3 bases and J lost 0, with 9 bases in between. For the CDR3, the DNA is TGTGCCAGCAGCTTGATAGCTAACTCCTACGAGCAGTACTTC. Translating gives CASSLIANSYEQYF.